This TCR beta chain stems from a study of regulatory T cells in long-lasting Graves disease. The overall study: The antithyroid drugs taken by newly diagnosed Graves' patients had been used for under 3 months.

Time point indicated: newly diagnosed GD, antithyroid drugs for less than 3 months. From RNA extracted from PBMCs, the TCR library was made. Ten or more counts support this clonotype. Germline lookup yields CDR1 DFQATT and CDR2 SNEGSKA (reference sequence). V lost 4 bases and J 12 bases, leaving 22 bases between the germline ends. This CDR3 contains 14 residues. Researchers made TCR beta libraries by using iRepertoire HTBI primers and running Arm-PCR on CDR3 regions. TCRdb ran MiXCR on the multiplex PCR reads and lists one entry per CDR3 protein. The sample consists of approximately 360,000 distinct CDR3 sequences, approximately 12% of them appearing once. The data were also submitted as part of a second study, on T cells in Graves' hyperthyroidism and ophthalmopathy.

The receptor was derived from a woman under 30 with Graves disease. The chain has TRBV20-1 and TRBJ2-1; D is perhaps TRBD1 (6 bases). The material sequenced was peripheral blood mononuclear cells (PBMCs), taken at new diagnosis, from a patient treated with antithyroid drugs. CDR3 amino acids: CSATPQGPYLWQFF. CDR3 sequence (DNA): TGCAGTGCTACCCCACAGGGACCTTACCTATGGCAGTTCTTC.